These 19 T cell receptor beta chains share one sample of origin, sequenced in a study of blood T cells in healthy people across ages. Primed by a sample-barcoded 5' primer and a J-beta primer mix, a second PCR proceeded for about 7 to 11 cycles. TCRdb ran MiXCR on the 5' RACE reads and lists one entry per CDR3 protein. The sample holds approximately 1.5 million distinct CDR3 sequences, 35% to 45% seen once. Material: blood. Receptors originate from a woman aged 18-30 years in good health.

This chain links TRBV20-1 with TRBJ2-5, with 8 bases aligning to TRBD2. The J call could be wrong; TRBJ2-7 is a better fit for the DNA end. Looked up from germline, CDR1 is DFQATT and CDR2 is SNEGSKA (reference sequence). This CDR3 spans 15 amino acids. This CDR3 reads CSAKGGPSGWAEQYF. The CDR3 DNA is TGCAGTGCTAAGGGGGGACCTAGCGGGTGGGCCGAGCAGTACTTC.

This clonotype came up a few times. V is TRBV6-5 and J is TRBJ2-5; TRBD1 or TRBD2 may be the D gene (5 bases each). Germline loops: CDR1 MNHEY, CDR2 SVGAGI. Trimming shortened V by 3 bases and J by 4 bases, and 12 bases separated the two germline ends. The CDR3 runs to 14 residues. The CDR3 DNA is TGTGCCAGCAGTTATCTTTGGGGGAGAGAGACCCAGTACTTC. As protein: CASSYLWGRETQYF.

The chain is built from TRBV5-1 and TRBJ1-5; D remains unclear. The CDR3 has 15 residues. Trimming removed 1 base from V and 2 bases from J, with 10 bases in between. From germline, CDR1 is SGHRS and CDR2 YFSETQ. The CDR3 here is CASSLLPRGNQPQHF. In DNA form, the CDR3 reads TGCGCCAGCAGCTTGTTGCCCCGAGGCAATCAGCCCCAGCATTTT.

The chain links TRBV20-1 to TRBJ2-1; 11 positions match TRBD2. The junction had 13 bases not matched to a gene; V was cut back by 6 bases and J by 3 bases. The CDR3 has 17 amino acids. Germline V CDR1 and CDR2: DFQATT, SNEGSKA (reference sequence). In nucleotides, the CDR3 is TGCAGTGCGACGACTAGCGGGAATAGTGGGTTCTACAATGAGCAGTTCTTC. Translation gives CSATTSGNSGFYNEQFF.

This clonotype appeared a few times. The chain combines TRBV12-3 or TRBV12-4 with TRBJ1-2; 9 bases fit TRBD1. The CDR3 loop spans 15 amino acids. Unmatched junction bases numbered 11, after V lost 5 bases and J lost 7 bases. The CDR3 coding sequence is TGTGCCAGCAGTGAGACCGGACAGGGGAAGGGTGGCTACACCTTC. Translated: CASSETGQGKGGYTF.

The chain combines TRBV4-2 with TRBJ1-6; tentative D call: TRBD1 (5 bases). The CDR3 loop spans 13 amino acids. Trimming took 0 bases from V and 11 from J, leaving 8 bases between them. The germline CDR1 and CDR2 sequences are LGHNA and YNFKEQ. The CDR3: CASSQDPTAPLHF. In nucleotides, the CDR3 is TGTGCCAGCAGCCAAGATCCGACAGCACCCCTCCACTTT.

The gene calls are TRBV7-2 and TRBJ2-1, with D perhaps TRBD1 (6 bases). Per the germline V gene, CDR1 is SGHTA and CDR2 is FQGNSA. The CDR3 spans 13 residues. Between the trimmed V and J ends, which lost 4 bases and 6 bases, there was a span of 10 bases. The CDR3 loop is CASSWDTFNEQFF. In DNA, the CDR3 is TGTGCCAGCAGCTGGGACACATTCAATGAGCAGTTCTTC.

V gene TRBV14 combines with J gene TRBJ2-5, with D possibly matching TRBD2 (6 bases). The J call is uncertain, as TRBJ2-7 better fits the DNA end. The CDR3 sequence is 14 residues long. CDR1 is SGHDN, CDR2 FVKESK, per germline. The CDR3 is CASSHSLANGEQYF. The CDR3 nucleotides are TGTGCCAGCAGCCATTCACTAGCAAACGGCGAGCAGTACTTC.

The gene calls are TRBV20-1 and TRBJ2-5, with D uncertain. V lost 4 bases and J 2 bases, leaving 14 bases between the germline ends. Germline V gives CDR1 DFQATT, CDR2 SNEGSKA (reference sequence). The CDR3 extends over 14 amino acids. In nucleotides, the CDR3 is TGCAGTGCTACCAAGTATTCGCGTCAAGAGACCCAGTACTTC. This gives the protein CSATKYSRQETQYF.

The genes are TRBV9 and TRBJ2-1; D gene ambiguous. Trimming left V 4 bases short and J 4 bases short, with 15 bases between. Germline CDR1 SGDLS, CDR2 YYNGEE. CDR3 size: 15 residues. The DNA for the CDR3 is TGTGCCAGCAGCCCTTCGTGGACGGATTACAATGAGCAGTTCTTC. Protein product: CASSPSWTDYNEQFF.

This clonotype was observed a few times. The gene calls are TRBV3-1 and TRBJ2-5, with D tentatively TRBD2 (5 bases). V was cut by 7 bases and J by 5 bases, with 14 bases left in between. Germline CDR1 and CDR2: LGHDT and YNNKEL (reference sequence). The CDR3 covers 13 residues. CDR3 coding DNA: TGTGCCAGCAATGAGGGAGTCAGGGAGACCCAGTACTTC. This encodes CASNEGVRETQYF.

In the case of this clonotype: One end of the junction fails to match germline, which may point to a read error. This sequence joins TRBV12-3 or TRBV12-4 and TRBJ2-5; possibly TRBD1 or TRBD2 for D (5 bases each). This CDR3 is built from 16 residues. The chain's CDR3 is CASSPKKGTYKNEQHF. In DNA, the CDR3 is TGTGCCAGCAGTCCAAAAAAGGGGACGTACAAAAACGAGCAGCACTTC.

The genes are TRBV7-9 and TRBJ2-3; possible D gene TRBD2, 6 bases. Germline lookup yields CDR1 SEHNR and CDR2 FQNEAQ (reference sequence). The CDR3 length is 16 residues. Trimming shortened V by 6 bases and J by 2 bases, and 18 bases separated the two germline ends. CDR3 sequence (DNA): TGTGCCAGCAGTTCCCTGACTAGGGGATTCACAGATACGCAGTATTTT. Translation gives CASSSLTRGFTDTQYF. The full variable domain, completed using reference TRBV7-9 and TRBJ2-3, is DTGVSQNPRHKITKRGQNVTFRCDPISEHNRLYWYRQTLGQGPEFLTYFQNEAQLEKSRLLSDRFSAERPKGSFSTLEIQRTEQGDSAMYLCASSSLTRGFTDTQYFGPGTRLTVL.

This clonotype was counted only a few times. The chain employs TRBV15 and TRBJ2-1; D remains ambiguous. The J call may not be correct, given that the DNA end is closer to TRBJ2-7. Per the germline V gene, CDR1 is LNHNV and CDR2 is YYDKDF (reference sequence). The length of the CDR3 is 15 residues. CDR3 loop: CATSRDFSSYNEQYF. In DNA, the CDR3 is TGTGCCACCAGCAGGGATTTTAGCTCCTACAATGAGCAGTACTTC.

In the case of this clonotype: One end of the junction does not line up with germline, which may come from a read error. The V gene is TRBV5-1, the J gene TRBJ2-2; TRBD1 agrees at 7 bases. The germline gives CDR1 SGHRS, CDR2 YFSETQ. CDR3 length: 15 residues. As DNA, the CDR3 is TGCGACAGCAGCCAACAGGGGTTGGGCACCGGGGAGCTGTTTTTT. Its protein product is CDSSQQGLGTGELFF.

CDR3 protein: CASSLGFGQTEAFF. The CDR3, as DNA: TGTGCCAGCAGTTTGGGGTTTGGGCAAACTGAAGCTTTCTTT. The V and J genes are TRBV12-3 or TRBV12-4 and TRBJ1-1; the D is unclear. CDR3 length: 14 amino acids. The V end lost 3 bases, the J end lost 5 bases, and 13 bases lay between the germline ends.

This clonotype has more than one count but fewer than ten. The CDR3 here is CASSQFPGVTVNTEAFF. In DNA form, the CDR3 reads TGTGCCAGCAGCCAATTCCCTGGGGTTACGGTGAACACTGAAGCTTTCTTT. The chain uses TRBV3-1 and TRBJ1-1; D remains unclear. This CDR3 has 17 amino acids. Germline V CDR1 and CDR2: LGHDT, YNNKEL (reference sequence). Trimming left V 2 bases short and J 0 bases short, with 16 bases between. The entire variable domain, with the rest obtained from reference TRBV3-1 and TRBJ1-1, is as follows: DTAVSQTPKYLVTQMGNDKSIKCEQNLGHDTMYWYKQDSKKFLKIMFSYNNKELIINETVPNRFSPKSPDKAHLNLHINSLELGDSAVYFCASSQFPGVTVNTEAFFGQGTRLTVV.

This clonotype was counted only a few times. The chain links TRBV6-6 to TRBJ1-5, with D tentatively TRBD1 (6 bases). CDR3 length: 15 amino acids. Germline assignment: CDR1 MNHNY and CDR2 SVGAGI (reference sequence). Trimming shortened V by 1 base and J by 7 bases, and 14 bases separated the two germline ends. DNA of the CDR3: TGTGCCAGCAGTTACTATACAGGGTTAGACCAGCCCCAGCATTTT. Residues: CASSYYTGLDQPQHF.

This chain uses TRBV20-1 with TRBJ1-1; 11 bases map to TRBD1. CDR1 DFQATT and CDR2 SNEGSKA come from the germline V gene (reference sequence). The CDR3 loop spans 13 amino acids. V was pared by 6 bases and J by 4 bases, with 4 bases of the junction left unmatched. The CDR3 region has the DNA TGCAGTGCAACCGGGACAGGGGGCACTGAAGCTTTCTTT. Encoded protein: CSATGTGGTEAFF.